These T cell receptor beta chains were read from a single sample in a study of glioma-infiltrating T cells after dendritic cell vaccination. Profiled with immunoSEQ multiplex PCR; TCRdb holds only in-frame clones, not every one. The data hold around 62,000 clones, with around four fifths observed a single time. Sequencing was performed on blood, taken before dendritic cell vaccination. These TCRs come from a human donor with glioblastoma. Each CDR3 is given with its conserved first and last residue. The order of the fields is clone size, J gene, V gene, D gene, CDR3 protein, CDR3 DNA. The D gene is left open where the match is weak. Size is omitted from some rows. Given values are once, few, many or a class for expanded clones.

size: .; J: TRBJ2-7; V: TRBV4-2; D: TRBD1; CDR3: CASSQVRGQYEQYF; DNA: TGTGCCAGCAGCCAAGTCAGGGGGCAGTACGAGCAGTACTTC
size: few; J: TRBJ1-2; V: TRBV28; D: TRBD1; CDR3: CASSFGTGSWGYTF; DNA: TGTGCCAGCAGTTTCGGGACAGGGAGTTGGGGCTACACCTTC
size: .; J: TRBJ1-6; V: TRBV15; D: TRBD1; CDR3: CATSNARQGGKNSPLHF; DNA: TGTGCCACCAGCAATGCTCGACAGGGGGGAAAAAATTCACCCCTCCACTTT
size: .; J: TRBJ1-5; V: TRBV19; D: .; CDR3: CASSRGGNQPQHF; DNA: TGTGCCAGTAGTAGGGGGGGGAATCAGCCCCAGCATTTT
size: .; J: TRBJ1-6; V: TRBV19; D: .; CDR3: CASSISPGGESPLHF; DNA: TGTGCCAGTAGTATAAGTCCGGGGGGTGAATCACCCCTCCACTTT
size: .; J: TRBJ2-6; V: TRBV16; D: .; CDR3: CASSQEVAGANVLTF; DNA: TGTGCCAGCAGCCAAGAGGTAGCTGGGGCCAACGTCCTGACTTTC
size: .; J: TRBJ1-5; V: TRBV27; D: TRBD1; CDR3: CASSLLGTDLNQPQHF; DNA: TGTGCCAGCAGTTTATTGGGGACAGACCTCAATCAGCCCCAGCATTTT
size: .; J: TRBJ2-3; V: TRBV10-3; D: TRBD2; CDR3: CAGKAGGTDTQYF; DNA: TGTGCCGGTAAAGCGGGGGGAACAGATACGCAGTATTTT
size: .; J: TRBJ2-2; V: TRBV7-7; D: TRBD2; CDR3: CASSDGLAGTGELFF; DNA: TGTGCTAGCAGCGATGGACTAGCGGGGACCGGGGAGCTGTTTTTT
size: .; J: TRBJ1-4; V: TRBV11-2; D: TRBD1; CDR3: CASSVQQGLWEKLFF; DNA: TGTGCCAGCAGCGTACAACAGGGGCTGTGGGAAAAACTGTTTTTT
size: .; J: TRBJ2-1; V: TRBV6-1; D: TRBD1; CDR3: CASRDRVYNEQFF; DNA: TGTGCCAGCAGGGACAGGGTTTACAATGAGCAGTTCTTC
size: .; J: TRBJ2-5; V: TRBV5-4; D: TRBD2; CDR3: CASSLDPGGLQETQYF; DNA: TGTGCCAGCAGCTTGGACCCGGGGGGGCTGCAAGAGACCCAGTACTTC
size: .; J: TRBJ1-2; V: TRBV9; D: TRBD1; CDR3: CASSPRQGGNYGYTF; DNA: TGTGCCAGCAGCCCCCGACAGGGGGGGAACTATGGCTACACCTTC
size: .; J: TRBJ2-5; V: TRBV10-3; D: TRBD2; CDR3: CAISESGRLARETQYF; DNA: TGTGCCATCAGTGAGTCGGGCCGACTAGCGAGGGAGACCCAGTACTTC
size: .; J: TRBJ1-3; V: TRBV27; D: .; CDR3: CASSPELGFHRDTIYF; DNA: TGTGCCAGCAGCCCCGAACTCGGCTTCCACAGGGACACCATATATTTT
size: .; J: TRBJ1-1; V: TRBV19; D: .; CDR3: CASSISGGKYTEAFF; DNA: TGTGCCAGTAGTATTTCGGGGGGTAAATACACTGAAGCTTTCTTT
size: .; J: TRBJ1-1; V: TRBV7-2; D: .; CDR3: CASSQAPGQGFEAFF; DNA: TGTGCCAGCAGCCAAGCCCCTGGGCAGGGCTTTGAAGCTTTCTTT
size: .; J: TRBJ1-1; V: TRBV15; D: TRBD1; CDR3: CATSRKSQGTEAFF; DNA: TGTGCCACCAGCAGAAAATCACAGGGGACTGAAGCTTTCTTT
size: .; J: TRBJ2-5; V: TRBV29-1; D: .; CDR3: CSVVEQETQYF; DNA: TGCAGCGTTGTTGAGCAAGAGACCCAGTACTTC
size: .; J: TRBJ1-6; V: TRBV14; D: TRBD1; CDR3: CASSQGQGAPLHF; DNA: TGTGCCAGCAGCCAAGGACAGGGGGCACCCCTCCACTTT
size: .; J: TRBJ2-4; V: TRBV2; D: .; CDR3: CASSLTTGEAGRLAKNIQYF; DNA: TGTGCCAGCAGCCTCACAACAGGGGAGGCCGGACGTTTAGCCAAAAACATTCAGTACTTC
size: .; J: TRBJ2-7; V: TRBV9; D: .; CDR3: CASSVGLTGHEQYF; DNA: TGTGCCAGCAGCGTAGGCTTAACAGGTCATGAGCAGTACTTC
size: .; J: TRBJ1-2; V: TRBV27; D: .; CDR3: CASSLPGQPANYGYTF; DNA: TGTGCCAGCAGTTTACCCGGACAGCCGGCTAACTATGGCTACACCTTC
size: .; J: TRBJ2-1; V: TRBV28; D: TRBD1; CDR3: CASSLRRGLVNEQFF; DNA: TGTGCCAGCAGTTTACGCAGGGGGCTTGTCAATGAGCAGTTCTTC
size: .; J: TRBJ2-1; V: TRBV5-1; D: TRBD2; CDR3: CASSFLAGGNYNEQFF; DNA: TGCGCCAGCAGCTTTCTAGCGGGGGGGAACTACAATGAGCAGTTCTTC
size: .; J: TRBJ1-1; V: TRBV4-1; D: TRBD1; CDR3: CASSQDSSGTGGGNTEAFF; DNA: TGCGCCAGCAGCCAAGATTCTAGCGGGACAGGGGGGGGGAACACTGAAGCTTTCTTT
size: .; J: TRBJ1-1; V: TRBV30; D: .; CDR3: CAWSALSEAFF; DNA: TGTGCCTGGAGTGCCCTCTCCGAAGCTTTCTTT
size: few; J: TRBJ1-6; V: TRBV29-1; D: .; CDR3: CSPTGRRSYNSPLHF; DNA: TGCAGCCCCACAGGGCGCCGCTCCTATAATTCACCCCTCCACTTT
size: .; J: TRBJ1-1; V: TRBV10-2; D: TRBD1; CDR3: CASSPGQGRNTEAFF; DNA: TGCGCCAGCAGCCCCGGACAGGGGAGGAACACTGAAGCTTTCTTT
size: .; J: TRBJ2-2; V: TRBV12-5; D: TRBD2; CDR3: CASGFRKRGAEIFDGELFF; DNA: TGTGCTAGTGGTTTTAGGAAGCGGGGGGCCGAGATCTTCGACGGGGAGCTGTTTTTT
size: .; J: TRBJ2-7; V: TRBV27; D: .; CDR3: CASRFGRDFTYEQYF; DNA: TGTGCCAGCAGATTCGGCCGGGACTTTACCTACGAGCAGTACTTC
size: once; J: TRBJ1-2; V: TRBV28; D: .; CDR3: CASRLTGRDYTF; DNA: TGTGCCAGCAGGCTGACAGGTCGAGACTACACCTTC
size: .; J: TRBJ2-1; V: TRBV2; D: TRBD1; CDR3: CASSRDRAFNEQFF; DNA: TGTGCCAGCAGTCGAGACAGGGCCTTCAATGAGCAGTTCTTC
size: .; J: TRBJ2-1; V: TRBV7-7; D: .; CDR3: CASSARRDEQFF; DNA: TGTGCTAGCAGCGCCAGGAGGGATGAGCAGTTCTTC
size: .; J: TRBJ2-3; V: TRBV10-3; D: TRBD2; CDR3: CAISGLAGGRTDTQYF; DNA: TGTGCCATCAGTGGATTAGCGGGGGGCCGCACAGATACGCAGTATTTT
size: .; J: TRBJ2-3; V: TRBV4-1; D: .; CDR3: CASSQDTGGATDTQYF; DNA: TGCGCCAGCAGCCAAGATACAGGGGGGGCCACAGATACGCAGTATTTT
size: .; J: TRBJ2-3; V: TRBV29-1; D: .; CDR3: CSVIKLPQGGSQYF; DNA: TGCAGCGTTATAAAGCTCCCTCAGGGGGGCTCGCAGTATTTT
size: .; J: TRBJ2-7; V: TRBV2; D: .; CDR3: CASSDHGHSYEQYF; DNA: TGTGCCAGCAGTGACCACGGACACTCCTACGAGCAGTACTTC
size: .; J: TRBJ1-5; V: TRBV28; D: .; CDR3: CASRVRSNQPQHF; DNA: TGTGCCAGCAGGGTGAGAAGCAATCAGCCCCAGCATTTT
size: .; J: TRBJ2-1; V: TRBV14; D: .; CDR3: CASSPATGRVQYNEQFF; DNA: TGTGCCAGCAGCCCCGCAACTGGCAGGGTACAATACAATGAGCAGTTCTTC
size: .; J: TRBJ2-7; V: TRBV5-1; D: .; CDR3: CASSFDRLYEQYF; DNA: TGCGCCAGCAGCTTTGACAGACTGTACGAGCAGTACTTC
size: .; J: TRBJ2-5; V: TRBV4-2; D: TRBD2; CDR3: CASSQDPGLEETQYF; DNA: TGTGCCAGCAGCCAAGATCCGGGACTAGAGGAGACCCAGTACTTC
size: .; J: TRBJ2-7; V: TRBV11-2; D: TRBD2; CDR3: CASSLEVSGAPQEQYF; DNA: TGTGCCAGCAGCTTAGAGGTGAGCGGGGCGCCCCAAGAGCAGTACTTC
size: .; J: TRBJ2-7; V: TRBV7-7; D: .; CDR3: CASSTSYDSYEQYF; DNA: TGTGCTAGCAGCACCTCCTACGACTCTTACGAGCAGTACTTC
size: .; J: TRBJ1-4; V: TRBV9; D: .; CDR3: CASSVGAGNEKLFF; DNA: TGTGCCAGCAGCGTAGGGGCGGGAAATGAAAAACTGTTTTTT
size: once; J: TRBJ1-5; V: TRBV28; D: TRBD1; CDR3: CASSPPPGQGSQPQHF; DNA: TGTGCCAGCAGCCCGCCTCCTGGACAGGGGAGTCAGCCCCAGCATTTT
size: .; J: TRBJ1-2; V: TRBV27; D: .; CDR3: CASSLAGDYGYTF; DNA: TGTGCCAGCAGTTTAGCGGGGGATTATGGCTACACCTTC
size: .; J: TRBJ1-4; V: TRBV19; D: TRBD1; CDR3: CASRMRGTDGSNEKLFF; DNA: TGTGCCAGTAGGATGAGGGGGACAGACGGTTCTAATGAAAAACTGTTTTTT
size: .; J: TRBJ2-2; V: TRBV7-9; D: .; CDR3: CASSLLSRNTGELFF; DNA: TGTGCCAGCAGCTTACTTTCCAGAAACACCGGGGAGCTGTTTTTT
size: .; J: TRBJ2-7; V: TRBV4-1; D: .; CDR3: CASSHVRVPYEQYF; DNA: TGCGCCAGCAGCCACGTGAGGGTCCCCTACGAGCAGTACTTC